This is a list of T cell receptor beta chains from one sample in a study of cytomegalovirus exposure and HLA in healthy donors. The method was immunoSEQ multiplex PCR; TCRdb's version includes in-frame clones alone and lacks a portion of them. The sample records about 140,000 clones, around nine tenths being singletons. The sequenced sample consisted of PBMCs. These receptors all stem from a woman aged 18-30 years in good health and CMV-seropositive. CDR3s include the opening cysteine and the closing phenylalanine or tryptophan. D genes are given only for firm matches. The listing skips clone size in some rows; elsewhere it reads once, few, many or a size class.

TRBV9	TRBJ2-3	-	TRBD2	TGTGCCAGCAGCGTAAGAGCGGGAGGGCCGGCCGATACGCAGTATTTT	CASSVRAGGPADTQYF
TRBV7-9	TRBJ1-3	-	-	TGTGCCAGCAGCTCAGGGGTGGGGGACACCATATATTTT	CASSSGVGDTIYF
TRBV18	TRBJ1-6	-	TRBD1	TGTGCCAGCTCACCCGCCTCCGGGACAGTCTTAGCCCCCCTCCACTTT	CASSPASGTVLAPLHF
TRBV7-9	TRBJ2-5	-	-	TGTGCCAGCAGCTCCCGTACTAGTGGTTGGGGTGGAGAGACCCAGTACTTC	CASSSRTSGWGGETQYF
TRBV28	TRBJ1-2	-	-	TGTGCCAGCAGTTTAACTCCCAACCGATATGGCTACACCTTC	CASSLTPNRYGYTF
TRBV27	TRBJ2-5	-	-	TGTGCCAGCAGTTCTTTCACTAGGGGGGAGACCCAGTACTTC	CASSSFTRGETQYF
TRBV6-1	TRBJ2-4	-	-	TGTGCCAGCAGAAAAGGGGGAGCCAAAAACATTCAGTACTTC	CASRKGGAKNIQYF
TRBV6-6	TRBJ1-5	-	-	TGTGCCAGCAGAGGACGGGGGGAACAGCCCCAGCATTTT	CASRGRGEQPQHF
TRBV5-1	TRBJ2-2	-	-	TGCGCCAGCAGCTTCACAGGGTCCGGGGAGCTGTTTTTT	CASSFTGSGELFF
TRBV11-3	TRBJ2-2	-	-	TGTGCCAGCAGCTTAGACAGGGCCGGGGAGCTGTTTTTT	CASSLDRAGELFF
TRBV11-3	TRBJ1-1	-	-	TGTGCCAGCAGCCCCCAGGGGCAGAACACTGAAGCTTTCTTT	CASSPQGQNTEAFF
TRBV5-1	TRBJ2-5	-	-	TGCGCCAGCAGCTTGGCGGTGGGGCGGTTGGAGACCCAGTACTTC	CASSLAVGRLETQYF
TRBV27	TRBJ1-2	-	-	TGTGCCAGCAGTTTATCGGCAGGGTATGGCTACACCTTC	CASSLSAGYGYTF
TRBV4-3	TRBJ1-4	-	-	TGCGCCAGCAGCCAGGAGAACCCAACTAATGAAAAACTGTTTTTT	CASSQENPTNEKLFF
TRBV2	TRBJ2-7	-	TRBD2	TGTGCCAGCAGTGAGGGAGGGTACCTATCCTACGAGCAGTACTTC	CASSEGGYLSYEQYF
TRBV4-2	TRBJ1-1	-	-	TGTGCCAGCAGCCAAGACAGGGGGAACACTGAAGCTTTCTTT	CASSQDRGNTEAFF
TRBV7-3	TRBJ1-6	-	-	TGTGCCAGCAGCTCCTCGGTTGCCTCACCCCTCCACTTT	CASSSSVASPLHF
TRBV2	TRBJ1-2	few	TRBD1	TGTGCCAGCAGTTTGACAGGGGGGAGCTACACCTTC	CASSLTGGSYTF
TRBV7-2	TRBJ2-5	-	TRBD2	TGTGCCAGCAGCCCGCCTAGCGGGGGTGAGACCCAGTACTTC	CASSPPSGGETQYF
TRBV4-3	TRBJ2-3	-	TRBD1	TGCGCCAGCAGCCAGGGACAGGTCAGCACAGATACGCAGTATTTT	CASSQGQVSTDTQYF
TRBV5-1	TRBJ2-3	-	TRBD2	TGCGCCAGCAGCTTGGCTCTGGGGGGGGCAGATACGCAGTATTTT	CASSLALGGADTQYF
TRBV2	TRBJ1-4	-	-	TGTGCCAGCGATCCGGGGTTTGGACTGTTTTTT	CASDPGFGLFF
TRBV15	TRBJ2-5	-	-	TGTGCCACCAGCAGAGATCAATGGCGGGAAGAGACCCAGTACTTC	CATSRDQWREETQYF
TRBV5-1	TRBJ2-7	once	TRBD1	TGCGCCAGCAGCTTGCAAGGGGACAGGGTGGACGAGCAGTACTTC	CASSLQGDRVDEQYF
TRBV7-2	TRBJ2-3	-	TRBD2	TGTGCCAGCAGCTCGCTAGGGACTAGCGGGGGGGCTAAAGATACGCAGTATTTT	CASSSLGTSGGAKDTQYF
TRBV7-7	TRBJ2-5	-	-	TGTGCTAGCAGCTCGACAGGACACGGAGAGACCCAGTACTTC	CASSSTGHGETQYF
TRBV10-3	TRBJ1-2	-	-	TGTGCCATCAGGGGGGACACTAGATCTGGCTACACCTTC	CAIRGDTRSGYTF
TRBV15	TRBJ2-1	-	TRBD2	TGTGCCACCAGCGAGGGACTAGCAGCCTACAATGAGCAGTTCTTC	CATSEGLAAYNEQFF
TRBV27	TRBJ1-1	-	-	TGTGCCAGCAGTATCGCCGGGACACCCAGGTGGAGCACTGAAGCTTTCTTT	CASSIAGTPRWSTEAFF
TRBV11-1	TRBJ2-7	-	TRBD2	TGTGCCAGCAGCCTAGGGACTAGCGGGGGCTCCGAGCAGTACTTC	CASSLGTSGGSEQYF
TRBV4-1	TRBJ1-2	-	-	TGCGCCAGCAGCCAAGAGTACAGGGATCATGGCTACACCTTC	CASSQEYRDHGYTF
TRBV7-9	TRBJ1-2	-	-	TGTGCCAGCAGCCCCACCGTACTGTATGGCTACACCTTC	CASSPTVLYGYTF
TRBV7-2	TRBJ2-3	-	-	TGTGCCAGCAGCTTCTTATCTTTTAGCACAGATACGCAGTATTTT	CASSFLSFSTDTQYF
TRBV15	TRBJ1-1	-	-	TGTGCCACCAGCAGAGCCCAGGGGAACACTGAAGCTTTCTTT	CATSRAQGNTEAFF
TRBV4-1	TRBJ1-5	once	TRBD1	TGCGCCAGCAGCCAAGATCACCCGGGACAGGGGCGGGTTGGCAATCAGCCCCAGCATTTT	CASSQDHPGQGRVGNQPQHF
TRBV6-5	TRBJ1-2	once	TRBD1	TGTGCCAGCAGTCAGTCAGGGGGCCGATTCTATGGCTACACCTTC	CASSQSGGRFYGYTF
TRBV30	TRBJ2-3	-	TRBD2	TGTGCCTGGAGTCCGGAGGGCAGATCGGGGGGGCCGAGAGATACGCAGTATTTT	CAWSPEGRSGGPRDTQYF
TRBV28	TRBJ2-7	-	TRBD2	TGTGCCAGCACCGACCGAGGGGCTAGCGGGGGCTACGAGCAGTACTTC	CASTDRGASGGYEQYF
TRBV4-2	TRBJ2-3	-	TRBD1	TGTGCCAGCAGCCAAGAGACAGGGAGAACAGATACGCAGTATTTT	CASSQETGRTDTQYF
TRBV6-6	TRBJ1-6	-	-	TGTGCCAGCAGTTTGGCCCCCCCTGGTTCACCCCTCCACTTT	CASSLAPPGSPLHF
TRBV19	TRBJ1-3	-	-	TGTGCCAGTAGTCCGCGGGGACCGAACTTAGGCTCTGGAAACACCATATATTTT	CASSPRGPNLGSGNTIYF
TRBV7-2	TRBJ2-3	-	TRBD2	TGTGCCAGCAGCTTTAGCGGGACTGACACAGATACGCAGTATTTT	CASSFSGTDTDTQYF
TRBV5-1	TRBJ1-1	-	-	TGCGCCAGCAGCAACCGGGGGGACCCGAACACTGAAGCTTTCTTT	CASSNRGDPNTEAFF
TRBV5-6	TRBJ1-2	-	-	TGTGCCAGCAGCTTGCGGGGAGCAGGCGGGCATCATGGCTACACCTTC	CASSLRGAGGHHGYTF
TRBV2	TRBJ1-6	-	-	TGTGCCAGCAGTGCCGTATGGACATTTAACTTT	CASSAVWTFNF
TRBV5-1	TRBJ2-5	once	TRBD1	TGCGCCAGCAGCTTGTCGGGACAGGACCAAGAGACCCAGTACTTC	CASSLSGQDQETQYF
TRBV27	TRBJ2-1	-	-	TGTGCCAGCACCCAAAGCCGTGGGGGGAATAATGAGCAGTTCTTC	CASTQSRGGNNEQFF
TRBV6-6	TRBJ1-1	-	-	TGTGCCAGCAGTTCCCCAGGGAACACTGAAGCTTTCTTT	CASSSPGNTEAFF
TRBV5-4	TRBJ2-7	-	-	TGTGCCAGCAGCATCGGACTAGGGGACAACTACGAGCAGTACTTC	CASSIGLGDNYEQYF
TRBV7-8	TRBJ2-2	-	-	TGTGCCAGCAGCTTAGCCCCGGCCCCGAGGGGGGGGGCAAACACCGGGGAGCTGTTTTTT	CASSLAPAPRGGANTGELFF
TRBV28	TRBJ1-2	-	-	TGTGCCAGCAGCCCCCAAGAGGTAAAAGGCTACACCTTC	CASSPQEVKGYTF
TRBV4-3	TRBJ2-7	-	TRBD2	TGCGCCAGCAGCCAAGATCATACCCTAGCGGCTGGGGGCGAGCAGTACTTC	CASSQDHTLAAGGEQYF
TRBV18	TRBJ2-1	-	TRBD1	TGTGCCAGCTCACCACTGGGGACAGACAATGAGCAGTTCTTC	CASSPLGTDNEQFF
TRBV6-5	TRBJ2-7	-	-	TGTGCCAGCAGTTACAAGACTGGGTACTACGAGCAGTACTTC	CASSYKTGYYEQYF